Listed below are T cell receptor beta chains from one sample, sequenced in a study of T cells in Graves' hyperthyroidism and ophthalmopathy. TCRdb analysed the multiplex PCR reads with MiXCR anew, one entry per CDR3 protein. Seen here are fewer than 500,000 distinct CDR3 sequences, about 14% observed once, and the top ten hold about 20%. Sequenced: blood. These receptors came from a woman aged 30 to 39 with Graves' ophthalmopathy. Each CDR3 is given with its conserved first and last residue. A D gene is named only where the DNA matches it firmly. Part of the rows lack a size; the others show once, few, many or a class for expanded clones.

v_call	d_call	j_call	clone_size	cdr3_nt	cdr3_aa
TRBV12-3/TRBV12-4	TRBD2	TRBJ2-6	many	TGTGCCAGCAGGCGACTAGCGGGGAGCTCTGGGGCCAACGTCCTGACTTTC	CASRRLAGSSGANVLTF
TRBV20-1	TRBD1	TRBJ1-5	many	TGCAGTGCTAGAACCCGGGACAGGGGGTTTCAGCCCCAGCATTTT	CSARTRDRGFQPQHF
TRBV5-5	-	TRBJ1-5	many	TGTGCCAGCAGCCCCGAATTGGGACGTACCGCCGAGCCCCAGCATTTT	CASSPELGRTAEPQHF
TRBV7-9	-	TRBJ2-7	-	TGTGCCAGCAGCCCACCGGACAAGATGTCCTACGAGCAGTACTTC	CASSPPDKMSYEQYF
TRBV27	-	TRBJ2-3	many	TGTGCCAGCAGTCCAACCTTTCTCACAGATACGCAGTATTTT	CASSPTFLTDTQYF
TRBV27	TRBD2	TRBJ2-1	many	TGTGCCAGCAGCCTGATCTCCTTCGGGCAGCCGGGGGGCTACAATGAGCAGTTCTTC	CASSLISFGQPGGYNEQFF
TRBV28	TRBD1	TRBJ2-7	-	TGTGCCAGCACCATGGGACAGAGCCCTACCTACGAGCAGTACTTC	CASTMGQSPTYEQYF
TRBV29-1	-	TRBJ1-1	few	TGCACCACGGGCCTGAACACTGAAGCTTTCTTT	CTTGLNTEAFF
TRBV10-3	-	TRBJ2-7	many	TGTGCCATCGGTCCCTTCCCCTACGAGCAGTACTTC	CAIGPFPYEQYF
TRBV19	-	TRBJ1-6	-	TGTGCCTCACAGGATTATAATTCACCCCTCCACTTT	CASQDYNSPLHF
TRBV7-2	TRBD1	TRBJ2-2	-	TGTGCCAGCAGCTTGGGCAGGGGGCGGACCGGGGAGCTGTTTTTT	CASSLGRGRTGELFF
TRBV20-1	TRBD2	TRBJ2-1	few	TGCAGTGCTCCACCACTAGCGGGGTCCTACAATGAGCAGTTCTTC	CSAPPLAGSYNEQFF
TRBV19	TRBD1	TRBJ1-5	-	TGTGCCAGTAGTATCCCCGCGGGCAGGGGGCGATTCGATCAGCCCCAGCATTTT	CASSIPAGRGRFDQPQHF
TRBV25-1	TRBD1	TRBJ1-1	many	TGTGCCAGCAGTGAAGAGACAGGGATCATATCGCGAGCTTTCTTT	CASSEETGIISRAFF
TRBV7-2	-	TRBJ2-7	many	TGTGCCAGCAGCTCCCGACAGGGAGGCGAGCAGTACTTC	CASSSRQGGEQYF
TRBV6-1	TRBD1	TRBJ1-6	few	TGTGCCAGCAAACTAACAGACAGGGCACGTGAAAATTCACCCCTCCACTTT	CASKLTDRARENSPLHF
TRBV11-1	-	TRBJ2-7	many	TGTGCCAGCAGTCGAGGGACGTCCTACGAGCAGTACTTC	CASSRGTSYEQYF
TRBV12-3/TRBV12-4	-	TRBJ1-1	many	TGTGCCAGCACCGAACGCGGGAGGCTCAACACTGAAGCTTTCTTT	CASTERGRLNTEAFF
TRBV27	-	TRBJ1-5	many	TGTGCCAGCAGTTTTTCCGTAGAGAGCAATCAGCCCCAGCATTTT	CASSFSVESNQPQHF
TRBV7-8	-	TRBJ2-5	many	TGTGCCAGCAGCTTAGGGTCCCTGATGGCGGAGACCCAGTACTTC	CASSLGSLMAETQYF
TRBV24-1	-	TRBJ2-3	few	TGTGCCACCAGTGATTACAGGGCAGATACGCAGTATTTT	CATSDYRADTQYF
TRBV11-2	-	TRBJ2-7	many	TGTGCCAGCAGCCTCAGGGACGACTACGAGCAGTACTTC	CASSLRDDYEQYF
TRBV7-2	-	TRBJ2-7	many	TGTGCCAGCAGCCCCGCGCCCCCCCCCTACGAGCAGTACTTC	CASSPAPPPYEQYF
TRBV5-1	-	TRBJ1-2	many	TGCGCCAGCAGCTTGTTACCGGACAGTTTCTATGGCTACACCTTC	CASSLLPDSFYGYTF
TRBV28	TRBD1	TRBJ1-5	many	TGTGCCAGCAGCCCGGACAGGGGGGACCAGCCCCAGCATTTT	CASSPDRGDQPQHF
TRBV6-1	-	TRBJ1-1	many	TGTGCCAGCAACAAGGACAGAATGAACACTGAAGCTTTCTTT	CASNKDRMNTEAFF
TRBV7-7	-	TRBJ2-1	many	TGTGCTAGCAGCTCCGGGGCAACGGATTACAATGAGCAGTTCTTC	CASSSGATDYNEQFF
TRBV29-1	-	TRBJ2-7	few	TGCAGCGTTAAAGGCCGTACCTACGAGCAGTACTTC	CSVKGRTYEQYF
TRBV3-1	-	TRBJ2-5	many	TGTGCCAGCAGTCCAGGGTCGGAGACCCAGTACTTC	CASSPGSETQYF
TRBV4-2	-	TRBJ2-3	-	TGTGCCAGCAGCACCCGGGAGGGGGCGACCCCAGATACGCAGTATTTT	CASSTREGATPDTQYF
TRBV5-1	-	TRBJ2-1	many	TGCGCCAGCAGCTACGGGACATCGAGTTCCTACAATGAGCAGTTCTTC	CASSYGTSSSYNEQFF
TRBV19	-	TRBJ2-1	many	TGTGCCAGTAGTATAGTCCGGCACAATGAGCAGTTCTTC	CASSIVRHNEQFF
TRBV28	TRBD1	TRBJ1-5	-	TGTGCCAGCAGTCTTGCAGGCAGGGGGCTTCAGCCCCAGCATTTT	CASSLAGRGLQPQHF
TRBV7-8	-	TRBJ1-6	few	TGTGCCAGCAGCAAAAGGGGTTCGGATAATTCACCCCACCACTTT	CASSKRGSDNSPHHF
TRBV7-9	-	TRBJ1-2	few	TGTGCCAGCAGCCCCCCGGGTGGGACCTATGGCTACACCTTC	CASSPPGGTYGYTF
TRBV6-5	-	TRBJ2-7	few	TGTGCCAGCAGTTACCTCCGGCAGGCTGGCTCCTACGAGCAGTACTTC	CASSYLRQAGSYEQYF
TRBV7-6	TRBD2	TRBJ2-1	many	TGTGCCAGCAGCCAAGGGACTAGCGGGGGAGTCTACAATGAGCAGTTCTTC	CASSQGTSGGVYNEQFF
TRBV2	TRBD1	TRBJ1-6	many	TGTGCCAGCAGTGAAAGCCAGGGGGGTTATAATTCACCCCTCCACTTT	CASSESQGGYNSPLHF